The 16 T cell receptor beta chains in this list originate from one sample, sequenced in a study of shared clonotypes between healthy human individuals. Clones were sequenced by immunoSEQ multiplex PCR, and TCRdb holds only the in-frame ones, with some missing. The sample includes approximately 92,000 clones, roughly three quarters of them seen just once. Sequenced sample: memory CD8+ T cells sorted from blood. Subset meaning: CD45RO+ cells pooled with CCR7-negative TemRA cells. These receptors were collected from a man aged 25 to 40 in good health.

This clone was seen just once. CDR3 protein: CASSPRGAGVGDTQYF. The CDR3 DNA sequence: TGTGCCAGCTCACCGCGGGGAGCGGGAGTCGGAGATACGCAGTATTTT. The chain has TRBV18 and TRBJ2-3; 8 bases map to TRBD2. In germline, CDR1 is KGHSH, CDR2 LQKENI. CDR3 length equals 16 residues. Trimming cost V 3 bases and J 5 bases; bases outside gene matches: 10.

This clone was observed at least ten times. The V and J genes are TRBV25-1 and TRBJ2-7; tentative D call: TRBD1 (5 bases). This CDR3 has 12 amino acids. V lost 5 bases, J lost 4 bases, and 9 bases lay in between. CDR1 and CDR2 from the germline V gene are MGHDK and SYGVNS. CDR3 bases: TGTGCCAGCAGTCCCGACAGTTACGAGCAGTACTTC. It specifies CASSPDSYEQYF.

CDR3 protein: CASSREGTGSPYEQYF. CDR3 sequence (DNA): TGTGCCAGCAGCCGGGAAGGGACAGGGTCACCCTACGAGCAGTACTTC. The chain links TRBV6-4 to TRBJ2-7, with TRBD1 matching 9 bases. CDR3 length equals 16 residues. Germline CDR1 reads MRHNA; CDR2 reads SNTAGT. The V gene end was trimmed by 6 bases and the J gene end by 2 bases; junction bases not matched to a gene: 11.

This clone has a count of ten or more. The gene calls are TRBV10-3 and TRBJ2-7, with D possibly being TRBD1 (5 bases). This CDR3 is 13 amino acids long. CDR1 is ENHRY and CDR2 is SYGVKD in the germline V gene. The CDR3 DNA follows: TGTGCGGCAGGGCGAAAAGGCCAATACGAGCAGTACTTC. Residues: CAAGRKGQYEQYF.

The chain employs TRBV30 and TRBJ2-1; D not resolved. The CDR3 spans 12 residues. CDR1 and CDR2 (germline): GTSNPN, SVGIG (reference sequence). Trimming took 0 bases from V and 8 from J, leaving 8 bases between them. CDR3 region: CAWSVMRHEQFF. CDR3 coding DNA: TGTGCCTGGAGTGTAATGCGTCATGAGCAGTTCTTC. Based on the CDR3 plus reference TRBV30 and TRBJ2-1, the full variable domain is SQTIHQWPATLVQPVGSPLSLECTVEGTSNPNLYWYRQAAGRGLQLLFYSVGIGQISSEVPQNLSASRPQDRQFILSSKKLLLSDSGFYLCAWSVMRHEQFFGPGTRLTVL.

The chain couples TRBV6-6 to TRBJ2-2; TRBD1 is a possible D gene (5 bases). The germline V gene has CDR1 MNHNY and CDR2 SVGAGI (reference sequence). Trimming cost V 5 bases and J 5 bases, with 6 bases left between them. This CDR3 has 12 residues. The CDR3 coding sequence is TGTGCCAGCAGTCGACAGACCGGGGAGCTGTTTTTT. Amino acid sequence: CASSRQTGELFF.

V and J are TRBV7-9 and TRBJ2-7; tentatively, D is TRBD2 (6 bases). Germline V gene data show CDR1 as SEHNR and CDR2 as FQNEAQ (reference sequence). Trimming took 3 bases from V and 2 from J, leaving 17 bases between them. This CDR3 is 16 amino acids long. CDR3 loop: CASSFFSWGDPYEQYF. DNA of the CDR3: TGTGCCAGCAGCTTTTTCAGTTGGGGGGACCCCTACGAGCAGTACTTC.

The rearrangement joins TRBV28 to TRBJ1-1, with 7 positions matching TRBD1. After removal of 6 bases from V and 1 base from J, the junction contained 11 bases not matched to a gene. The CDR3 consists of 16 residues. Germline CDR1 reads MDHEN; CDR2 reads SYDVKM. The CDR3: CASRTGTETPNTEAFF. CDR3 DNA sequence: TGTGCCAGCAGAACAGGGACAGAAACTCCGAACACTGAAGCTTTCTTT.

Worth noting for this clone: Since a far larger clone is one base different, this is likely a read error. Other DNA sequences in the same sample also yield this CDR3. The chain carries TRBV6-6 and TRBJ2-5, with D possibly being TRBD2 (5 bases). The CDR3 contains 13 residues. Germline assignment: CDR1 MNHNY and CDR2 SVGAGI (reference sequence). The CDR3 loop reads CASSYGGGETQYF. CDR3 DNA: TGCGCCAGCAGTTATGGAGGTGGGGAGACCCAGTACTTC.

This clone was recorded a few times. The V gene is TRBV5-8, the J gene TRBJ2-7; 8 bases fit TRBD1. The CDR3 has 15 amino acids. Germline assignment: CDR1 SGHTS and CDR2 YDEGEE. Trimming took 6 bases from V and 4 from J; bases not matched to a gene: 12. DNA for the CDR3: TGTGCCAGCACCCAACCCGGACAGGGTTGGTACGAGCAGTACTTC. Translating gives CASTQPGQGWYEQYF.

The chain has TRBV18 and TRBJ2-7, with a possible D match to TRBD2 (5 bases). V was clipped by 6 bases and J by 0 bases, with 12 bases between them. In germline, CDR1 is KGHSH, CDR2 LQKENI. This CDR3 has 14 amino acids. This CDR3 is CASSLDLLSYEQYF. DNA for the CDR3: TGTGCCAGCTCGTTGGACTTACTCTCCTACGAGCAGTACTTC.

This chain joins TRBV27 and TRBJ2-7; TRBD1 matches at 11 bases. Germline CDR1 reads MNHEY; CDR2 reads SMNVEV (reference sequence). The length of the CDR3 is 16 residues. Trimming at V came to 6 bases and at J to 2 bases, leaving 9 bases not matched to a gene. The CDR3 DNA reads as TGTGCCAGCAGCCGGACAGGGGGCGCTCGGCCCTACGAGCAGTACTTC. Amino acids: CASSRTGGARPYEQYF.

This clone has a handful of counts. This chain uses TRBV19 with TRBJ2-1; 13 nucleotides agree with TRBD2. Trimming took 3 bases from V and 0 from J; bases not matched to a gene: 11. Germline-derived CDR1 and CDR2 are LNHDA and SQIVND (reference sequence). The CDR3 length is 20 residues. The CDR3 region has the DNA TGTGCCAGTAGTATCGGGACGGGACTAGCGGGACCTGACTCCTACAATGAGCAGTTCTTC. Translation: CASSIGTGLAGPDSYNEQFF.

V gene TRBV5-5 combines with J gene TRBJ1-2, with D possibly being TRBD1 (6 bases). This CDR3 spans 16 amino acids. Germline-derived CDR1 and CDR2 are SGHKS and YYEKEE (reference sequence). Between the trimmed V and J ends, which lost 4 bases and 3 bases, there was a span of 19 bases. Written as DNA, the CDR3 is TGTGCCAGCAGCCCGATGAACAGGGCACCCGACTATGGCTACACCTTC. Translated: CASSPMNRAPDYGYTF.

The chain links TRBV28 to TRBJ1-3, with D maybe TRBD1 (5 bases). This CDR3 spans 14 amino acids. V shed 5 bases and J shed 4 bases, with 12 bases lying between them. The germline gives CDR1 MDHEN, CDR2 SYDVKM. CDR3 DNA sequence: TGTGCCAGCAGTGCGTCGGGGACCGGAAACACCATATATTTT. It specifies CASSASGTGNTIYF. The full variable domain, its missing parts supplied by reference TRBV28 and TRBJ1-3, is DVKVTQSSRYLVKRTGEKVFLECVQDMDHENMFWYRQDPGLGLRLIYFSYDVKMKEKGDIPEGYSVSREKKERFSLILESASTNQTSMYLCASSASGTGNTIYFGEGSWLTVV.

This clone appeared a few times. This chain links TRBV25-1 with TRBJ2-1; D is unresolved. This CDR3 has 14 amino acids. V was clipped by 1 base and J by 3 bases, with 7 bases between them. Per the germline V gene, CDR1 is MGHDK and CDR2 is SYGVNS. Here the CDR3 reads CASSELGGYNEQFF. CDR3 in DNA: TGTGCCAGCAGTGAATTGGGCGGCTACAATGAGCAGTTCTTC.